These 17 T cell receptor beta chains were sequenced from one sample in a study of post-analysis software for immune sequencing data. General observations from the study: Controls showed lower frequencies than patients for five TRBV segments, and TRBV5-6, TRBV5-1 and TRBV20-1 were among these.

These receptors are not linked to any known antigen. Incorporated into the TCR beta cDNA libraries were unique molecular identifiers, which served to reduce PCR and sequencing biases. TCRdb redid the calling of the PCR reads with MiXCR, one entry per CDR3 protein. The top ten hold roughly 1.7% of the sample, which has fewer than 700,000 distinct CDR3 sequences, 40% to 50% seen once. The sample was blood. These receptors were obtained from a girl between 5 and 17 years old with multiple sclerosis.

The chain recombines TRBV6-1 with TRBJ1-2; D is ambiguous. The CDR3 has 13 amino acids. Germline values: CDR1 MNHNS, CDR2 SASEGT. V was pared by 8 bases and J by 4 bases, with 14 bases between. CDR3 bases: TGTGCCAGCGTAAAGCCTGGTTTCTATGGCTACACCTTC. Translated: CASVKPGFYGYTF.

This sequence joins TRBV7-2 and TRBJ1-6; no definite D call. The CDR3 has 13 amino acids. Germline CDR1 and CDR2: SGHTA and FQGNSA. With 5 bases removed from V and 8 bases from J, the gap between germline ends came to 10 bases. The CDR3 reads CASSTYKDSPLHF. DNA for the CDR3: TGTGCCAGCAGCACGTACAAGGATTCACCCCTCCACTTT.

This clonotype was recorded a few times. J is TRBJ1-1 and V is TRBV6-5; TRBD1 might be the D (5 bases). Trimming left V 4 bases short and J 2 bases short, with 17 bases between. This CDR3 has 16 amino acids. Germline loops: CDR1 MNHEY, CDR2 SVGAGI. CDR3 sequence (DNA): TGTGCCAGCAGTTCCACCCCGGGGCAGGGCAACACTGAAGCTTTCTTT. Protein product: CASSSTPGQGNTEAFF.

The chain joins TRBV27 to TRBJ2-6, with D possibly being TRBD1 or TRBD2 (5 bases each). V lost 5 bases and J lost 1, with 12 bases in between. CDR1 MNHEY and CDR2 SMNVEV come from the germline V gene (reference sequence). The CDR3 runs to 16 residues. CDR3 in DNA: TGTGCCAGCAGTCGGGACGGGGAGTCTGGGGCCAACGTCCTGACTTTC. It yields the protein CASSRDGESGANVLTF.

The chain links TRBV27 to TRBJ1-1; 7 bases are shared with TRBD1. The V gene's germline CDR1 is MNHEY and CDR2 SMNVEV (reference sequence). The CDR3 is made up of 16 amino acids. Germline trimming cut 6 bases from V and 1 base from J; bases unmatched to any gene: 11. The CDR3 loop is CASSPGTARGNTEAFF. As DNA, the CDR3 is TGTGCCAGCAGCCCCGGGACAGCGAGGGGGAACACTGAAGCTTTCTTT.

V is TRBV7-6 and J is TRBJ1-4; D remains ambiguous. Trimming removed 0 bases from V and 0 bases from J, with 11 bases in between. The CDR3 length is 17 residues. Germline CDR1 and CDR2: SGHVS and FNYEAQ. CDR3 bases: TGTGCCAGCAGCTTAGCGTACAGCAGGACAACTAATGAAAAACTGTTTTTT. This gives the protein CASSLAYSRTTNEKLFF.

The sample holds many counts of this clonotype. Compared with germline, one end of the junction differs, possibly owing to a read error. This sequence joins TRBV7-7 and TRBJ2-3; TRBD1 matches at 7 bases. Per germline, CDR1 SSHAT and CDR2 FNYEAQ (reference sequence). CDR3 length: 14 residues. The CDR3 nucleotides are TGTGCTAGCAGCCCCGGGACAGGCACAGATACGCAGTATTTT. It is translated as CASSPGTGTDTQYF. Full variable domain (rest looked up from reference TRBV7-7 and TRBJ2-3): GAGVSQSPRYKVTKRGQDVTLRCDPISSHATLYWYQQALGQGPEFLTYFNYEAQPDKSGLPSDRFSAERPEGSISTLTIQRTEQRDSAMYRCASSPGTGTDTQYFGPGTRLTVL.

This clonotype was seen only a few times. The V gene is TRBV6-5, the J gene TRBJ2-1, with D tentatively TRBD1 (5 bases). Per germline, CDR1 MNHEY and CDR2 SVGAGI. CDR3 size: 13 residues. V dropped 2 bases and J dropped 8 bases, with 10 bases sitting between them. CDR3 DNA: TGTGCCAGCAGTTACCGGACACGGGATGAGCAGTTCTTC. Its protein is CASSYRTRDEQFF.

The chain joins TRBV10-3 to TRBJ2-7; unclear D gene. CDR3 length: 15 amino acids. The V end was cut by 3 bases, the J end by 0 bases, with 12 bases between. Germline lookup yields CDR1 ENHRY and CDR2 SYGVKD. The DNA of the CDR3 is TGTGCCATCAGTGATAGGCGGATCAGCTCCTACGAGCAGTACTTC. Translated, it gives CAISDRRISSYEQYF.

Only a few counts were recorded for this clonotype. The chain couples TRBV5-1 to TRBJ2-1, with a possible D match to TRBD2 (6 bases). Trimming shortened V by 4 bases and J by 1 base, and 9 bases separated the two germline ends. The CDR3 runs 14 residues. From germline, CDR1 is SGHRS and CDR2 YFSETQ. CDR3 DNA: TGCGCCAGCAGCGTAGGGACTTCCTACAATGAGCAGTTCTTC. Amino acids: CASSVGTSYNEQFF. The complete variable domain, with remaining parts taken from reference TRBV5-1 and TRBJ2-1, reads KAGVTQTPRYLIKTRGQQVTLSCSPISGHRSVSWYQQTPGQGLQFLFEYFSETQRNKGNFPGRFSGRQFSNSRSEMNVSTLELGDSALYLCASSVGTSYNEQFFGPGTRLTVL.

This rearrangement joins TRBV5-1 to TRBJ2-1; weak D call: TRBD2 (6 bases). V lost 4 bases, J lost 0 bases, and 8 bases lay in between. Germline CDR1 is SGHRS and CDR2 is YFSETQ. The CDR3 is 14 residues long. The CDR3 DNA sequence: TGCGCCAGCAGCGGCGGGAACTCCTACAATGAGCAGTTCTTC. It is translated as CASSGGNSYNEQFF.

This clonotype was picked up a small number of times. The chain links TRBV6-5 to TRBJ2-5; D is tentatively TRBD1 or TRBD2 (6 bases each). Germline lookup yields CDR1 MNHEY and CDR2 SVGAGI. The length of the CDR3 is 20 residues. V shed 0 bases and J shed 2 bases, with 25 bases lying between them. CDR3 residues: CASSYSRGMEGVDGQETQYF. In nucleotides, the CDR3 is TGTGCCAGCAGTTACTCGAGAGGCATGGAGGGGGTTGATGGACAAGAGACCCAGTACTTC.

The chain is built from TRBV29-1 and TRBJ1-2, with D perhaps matching TRBD1 (6 bases). The CDR3 spans 13 residues. The V end was cut by 6 bases, the J end by 7 bases, with 18 bases between. The germline V gene has CDR1 SQVTM and CDR2 ANQGSEA. CDR3 in DNA: TGCAGCGTAGCGACAGGAAGTCTTCGTGGCTACACCTTC. Its protein is CSVATGSLRGYTF.

The rearrangement joins TRBV7-9 to TRBJ2-1, with 13 bases that match TRBD2. CDR3 length equals 18 residues. Germline V CDR1 and CDR2: SEHNR, FQNEAQ (reference sequence). Trimming cost V 5 bases and J 6 bases; bases outside gene matches: 13. The CDR3 sequence: CASSLEGLAGLRGNEQFF. Here the CDR3 DNA reads TGTGCCAGCAGCCTAGAGGGACTAGCGGGATTGCGTGGCAATGAGCAGTTCTTC.

The chain joins TRBV7-9 to TRBJ1-1; D is undetermined. The germline V and J ends were trimmed by 4 bases and 7 bases, with 7 bases remaining between them. The length of the CDR3 is 11 residues. CDR1 and CDR2 (germline): SEHNR, FQNEAQ (reference sequence). In DNA, the CDR3 is TGTGCCAGCAGCTGGTGGAATGAAGCTTTCTTT. Translating it yields CASSWWNEAFF.

This clonotype was counted only a few times. V is TRBV5-1 and J is TRBJ1-1, with a weak D call TRBD1 (6 bases). Germline V gene sequence: CDR1 SGHRS, CDR2 YFSETQ. The CDR3 has 15 residues. The ends were cut back, 4 bases at V and 4 bases at J, with 17 bases in the middle. Here the CDR3 reads CASSPAIEGGTEAFF. Here the CDR3 DNA reads TGCGCCAGCAGCCCAGCTATAGAAGGGGGCACTGAAGCTTTCTTT.

V usage is TRBV3-1 and J usage is TRBJ1-4, with TRBD1 matching over 7 bases. From germline, CDR1 is LGHDT and CDR2 YNNKEL (reference sequence). The CDR3 length is 15 residues. The V gene end was trimmed by 4 bases and the J gene end by 7 bases; junction bases not matched to a gene: 9. CDR3 sequence: CASSPGKGAREKLFF. The CDR3 DNA is TGTGCCAGCAGCCCAGGAAAGGGGGCGCGTGAAAAACTGTTTTTT.